This passage covers 30 T cell receptor beta chains from one sample sequenced in a study of graft-versus-host responses after intestinal transplantation. Here immunoSEQ multiplex PCR was the method, and the copy in TCRdb shows in-frame clones only, minus some. This sample has approximately 8,200 clones; around 75% occur once, and the top ten carry roughly 13%. Tissue processing of the graft released intraepithelial and lamina propria lymphocytes from it. Sequencing was performed on ileum tissue, taken approximately 220 days after intestinal transplant. The receptors were gathered from a human patient who received an intestinal transplant, so some T cells may come from the graft donor.

J is TRBJ2-1 and V is TRBV25-1; no firm D call. CDR1 MGHDK and CDR2 SYGVNS come from the germline V gene. Between the trimmed V and J ends, which lost 1 base and 8 bases, there was a span of 6 bases. The CDR3 runs 12 residues. The CDR3, as DNA: TGTGCCAGCAGTGAATTCTATGATGAGCAGTTCTTC. Translated, it gives CASSEFYDEQFF.

The chain links TRBV6-6 to TRBJ2-7, with TRBD2 identical over 7 bases. The CDR3 extends over 15 amino acids. Trimming at V came to 5 bases and at J to 2 bases, leaving 9 bases not matched to a gene. CDR1 MNHNY and CDR2 SVGAGI come from the germline V gene (reference sequence). CDR3 region: CASSPTPSGAYEQYF. The CDR3 DNA reads as TGTGCCAGCAGTCCTACTCCAAGCGGGGCCTACGAGCAGTACTTC.

The rearrangement joins TRBV27 to TRBJ2-3; TRBD2 matches at 12 bases. The V segment lost 3 bases and the J segment 5 bases; nucleotides outside the gene matches: 6. The CDR3 runs 16 residues. The germline V gene encodes CDR1 MNHEY and CDR2 SMNVEV (reference sequence). The CDR3 sequence: CASSFSTSGRIDTQYF. The CDR3 bases are TGTGCCAGCAGTTTTAGTACTAGCGGGAGGATAGATACGCAGTATTTT.

This chain uses TRBV4-1 with TRBJ2-3, with 10 bases fitting TRBD2. There are 18 residues in the CDR3. The germline V gene encodes CDR1 MGHRA and CDR2 YSYEKL. The V segment lost 3 bases and the J segment 0 bases; nucleotides outside the gene matches: 9. The CDR3: CASSQAGTSEPSTDTQYF. As DNA, the CDR3 is TGCGCCAGCAGCCAGGCCGGGACTAGCGAACCGAGCACAGATACGCAGTATTTT.

The rearrangement links TRBV6-6 to TRBJ1-1; 12 positions agree with TRBD1. Per germline, CDR1 MNHNY and CDR2 SVGAGI (reference sequence). This CDR3 comprises 15 residues. V lost 1 base, J lost 7 bases, and 4 bases stayed unmatched. CDR3 sequence reads: CASSYYGTGGGEAFF. DNA of the CDR3: TGTGCCAGCAGTTACTACGGGACAGGGGGCGGTGAAGCTTTCTTT.

This clone was seen more than once but under ten times. J is TRBJ2-7 and V is TRBV29-1, with TRBD2 identical over 13 bases. Germline CDR1 SQVTM, CDR2 ANQGSEA. The CDR3 runs to 14 residues. Trimming at V came to 7 bases and at J to 4 bases, leaving 7 bases not matched to a gene. The CDR3 here is CSAPGLAGRYEQYF. The DNA of the CDR3 is TGCAGCGCCCCGGGACTAGCGGGGCGATACGAGCAGTACTTC.

This sequence joins TRBV6-1 and TRBJ2-7; D remains ambiguous. The CDR3 loop spans 11 amino acids. Between the trimmed V and J ends, which lost 6 bases and 6 bases, there was a span of 9 bases. Looked up from germline, CDR1 is MNHNS and CDR2 is SASEGT. CDR3 bases: TGTGCCAGCAGGGTATTCGGCGAGCAGTACTTC. Amino acids: CASRVFGEQYF.

This chain uses TRBV5-8 with TRBJ2-5, with 8 bases lining up with TRBD1. This CDR3 comprises 15 residues. From germline, CDR1 is SGHTS and CDR2 YDEGEE. The junction had 8 bases not matched to a gene; V was cut back by 5 bases and J by 2 bases. The chain's CDR3 is CASRLGTGPQETQYF. CDR3 coding DNA: TGTGCCAGCAGGCTTGGGACAGGCCCTCAAGAGACCCAGTACTTC.

The chain combines TRBV5-4 with TRBJ2-1; D unclear. The V gene lost 2 bases and the J gene lost 5 bases, with 14 bases spanning the gap. Germline CDR1 reads SGHNT; CDR2 reads YYREEE (reference sequence). The CDR3 has 15 residues. CDR3 sequence reads: CASSFMARTDNEQFF. The CDR3 DNA reads TGTGCCAGCAGCTTTATGGCTAGAACCGACAATGAGCAGTTCTTC.

The chain links TRBV1 to TRBJ2-3; TRBD2, the table's D call, lacks a check against the DNA. TRBV1 is designated a pseudogene. CDR3 length equals 22 residues. CDR3 sequence (DNA): TGCACCAGCAGCCGCCCCCCAAGTGGACTAGCGGGAGGGCGTAAGAGCACAGATACGCAGTATTTT. Translation gives CTSSRPPSGLAGGRKSTDTQYF.

In DNA, the CDR3 is TGTGCCTGGAGTGAGGGAGACTATGGCTACACCTTC. It specifies CAWSEGDYGYTF. The chain employs TRBV30 and TRBJ1-2; D not resolved. From germline, CDR1 is GTSNPN and CDR2 SVGIG (reference sequence). The V end was cut by 1 base, the J end by 3 bases, with 6 bases between. The CDR3 contains 12 residues.

This chain joins TRBV4-1 and TRBJ2-7, with 8 bases fitting TRBD2. In germline, CDR1 is MGHRA, CDR2 YSYEKL. V gave up 5 bases and J gave up 1 base; unmatched junction bases: 7. The CDR3 is 15 residues long. In nucleotides, the CDR3 is TGCGCCAGCAGCGAGGCGGGGGGATGGTCCTACGAGCAGTACTTC. Protein sequence: CASSEAGGWSYEQYF.

Only one count was recorded for this clone. The chain joins TRBV5-6 to TRBJ2-3; 11 bases line up with TRBD2. Looked up from germline, CDR1 is SGHDT and CDR2 is YYEEEE. Losses at the gene ends were 4 bases for V and 4 bases for J; bases not matched to a gene: 8. The CDR3 sequence is 16 residues long. The CDR3 protein is CASSQGGTSGPDTQYF. The CDR3 DNA follows: TGTGCCAGCAGCCAAGGGGGGACTAGCGGTCCAGATACGCAGTATTTT.

This chain links TRBV5-1 with TRBJ2-7; 9 positions match TRBD1. The V gene end was trimmed by 4 bases and the J gene end by 4 bases; junction bases not matched to a gene: 9. The CDR3 spans 15 residues. Germline CDR1 SGHRS, CDR2 YFSETQ. The CDR3 sequence: CASSNTGTGFYEQYF. CDR3 bases: TGCGCCAGCAGCAACACCGGGACAGGGTTTTACGAGCAGTACTTC.

This clone was counted only a few times. The V call is TRBV4-1, the J call TRBJ2-7, with 12 nucleotides matching TRBD2. V trimming: 1 base; J trimming: 3 bases; junction bases outside the gene matches: 1. This CDR3 has 15 amino acids. Germline V gene lookup returns CDR1 MGHRA and CDR2 YSYEKL. CDR3 sequence (DNA): TGCGCCAGCAGCCAAGGACTAGCGGGAGTCTACGAGCAGTACTTC. Protein product: CASSQGLAGVYEQYF.

The CDR3 is CASSEPGTGHSPLHF. The CDR3, as DNA: TGTGCCAGCAGTGAGCCCGGGACAGGGCACTCACCCCTCCACTTT. The V and J genes are TRBV7-9 and TRBJ1-6; 9 bases line up with TRBD1. Germline trimming cut 6 bases from V and 10 bases from J; bases unmatched to any gene: 10. CDR3 length equals 15 residues. The germline V gene has CDR1 SEHNR and CDR2 FQNEAQ (reference sequence).

The gene calls are TRBV7-9 and TRBJ1-1; D perhaps matches TRBD1 (6 bases). Germline lookup yields CDR1 SEHNR and CDR2 FQNEAQ (reference sequence). The V gene lost 5 bases and the J gene lost 3 bases, with 22 bases spanning the gap. The CDR3 sequence is 17 residues long. CDR3 amino acids: CASSKSWTAARDTEAFF. The DNA of the CDR3 is TGTGCCAGCAGCAAATCCTGGACAGCGGCAAGGGACACTGAAGCTTTCTTT.

The J gene is TRBJ2-7, the V gene TRBV7-9; D may be TRBD2 (5 bases). The CDR3 extends over 13 amino acids. CDR1 and CDR2 (germline): SEHNR, FQNEAQ (reference sequence). V was cut by 8 bases and J by 3 bases, with 14 bases left in between. The CDR3 protein is CASVEENFYEQYF. The CDR3 DNA follows: TGTGCCAGCGTGGAGGAAAACTTCTACGAGCAGTACTTC.

V usage is TRBV7-2 and J usage is TRBJ1-5, with D perhaps TRBD1 (5 bases). CDR3 length: 13 amino acids. V dropped 10 bases and J dropped 1 base, with 11 bases sitting between them. Looked up from germline, CDR1 is SGHTA and CDR2 is FQGNSA. CDR3 nucleotides: TGTGCCACCGCGGGACGCAGCAATCAGCCCCAGCATTTT. It translates to CATAGRSNQPQHF.

Note on this clone: This same CDR3 is encoded by further DNA sequences in the sample. This chain connects TRBV7-2 to TRBJ2-5, with D uncertain. CDR3 size: 13 residues. Germline values: CDR1 SGHTA, CDR2 FQGNSA. V lost 0 bases, J lost 2 bases, and 4 bases lay in between. The CDR3, as DNA: TGTGCCAGCAGCTTAGCCAGACAAGAGACCCAGTACTTC. It encodes CASSLARQETQYF. Supplemented by reference TRBV7-2 and TRBJ2-5, the full variable domain reads GAGVSQSPSNKVTEKGKDVELRCDPISGHTALYWYRQSLGQGLEFLIYFQGNSAPDKSGLPSDRFSAERTGGSVSTLTIQRTQQEDSAVYLCASSLARQETQYFGPGTRLLVL.

About this clone itself: Additional DNA sequences in this sample encode the identical CDR3. This rearrangement joins TRBV4-1 to TRBJ1-1; D unclear. V gave up 1 base and J gave up 1 base, with 7 bases separating them. Germline V gives CDR1 MGHRA, CDR2 YSYEKL. This CDR3 is 14 amino acids long. CDR3 DNA sequence: TGCGCCAGCAGCCAAGGAGCCCGGAACACTGAAGCTTTCTTT. It specifies CASSQGARNTEAFF.

The chain employs TRBV5-1 and TRBJ1-3, with no clear D. Germline V gene sequence: CDR1 SGHRS, CDR2 YFSETQ. Trimming removed 2 bases from V and 0 bases from J, with 9 bases in between. The CDR3 spans 15 residues. CDR3 protein: CASSLVQASGNTIYF. The CDR3 DNA sequence: TGCGCCAGCAGCTTAGTGCAGGCCTCTGGAAACACCATATATTTT.

The rearrangement joins TRBV27 to TRBJ2-2, with 9 bases lining up with TRBD1. Germline-derived CDR1 and CDR2 are MNHEY and SMNVEV (reference sequence). Trimming removed 9 bases from V and 4 bases from J; junction bases left unmatched: 6. The CDR3 contains 14 residues. The CDR3 DNA sequence: TGTGCCAGACCCCGGGACAGGGTCACCGGGGAGCTGTTTTTT. It codes for CARPRDRVTGELFF.

The chain carries TRBV5-1 and TRBJ2-7; perhaps TRBD1 as D (5 bases). V lost 7 bases and J lost 5, with 16 bases in between. Germline CDR1 is SGHRS and CDR2 is YFSETQ. CDR3 length equals 13 residues. The CDR3 loop is CASGDQGQDEQYF. For the CDR3, the DNA is TGCGCCAGCGGCGACCAGGGCCAGGACGAGCAGTACTTC.

This chain connects TRBV5-1 to TRBJ2-5, with D unresolved. The CDR3 is 13 amino acids. V lost 0 bases and J lost 2, with 5 bases in between. The V gene's germline CDR1 is SGHRS and CDR2 YFSETQ. CDR3 protein: CASSLARQETQYF. Here the CDR3 DNA reads TGCGCCAGCAGCTTGGCCAGACAAGAGACCCAGTACTTC.

This chain links TRBV30 with TRBJ1-1; D remains unclear. Trimming cost V 6 bases and J 6 bases, with 14 bases left between them. This CDR3 comprises 12 residues. Germline V CDR1 and CDR2: GTSNPN, SVGIG (reference sequence). As DNA, the CDR3 is TGTGCCTGCCCGTCTATCTACGCTGAAGCTTTCTTT. Protein: CACPSIYAEAFF. The variable domain in full, with the rest retrieved from reference TRBV30 and TRBJ1-1, is SQTIHQWPATLVQPVGSPLSLECTVEGTSNPNLYWYRQAAGRGLQLLFYSVGIGQISSEVPQNLSASRPQDRQFILSSKKLLLSDSGFYLCACPSIYAEAFFGQGTRLTVV.

This chain uses TRBV6-5 with TRBJ1-5; TRBD1 might be the D (5 bases). The CDR3 contains 15 residues. Germline-derived CDR1 and CDR2 are MNHEY and SVGAGI. The germline V and J ends were trimmed by 5 bases and 4 bases, with 15 bases remaining between them. For the CDR3, the DNA is TGTGCCAGCAGTCTCAGCGGGGCAGTAAATCAGCCCCAGCATTTT. Translation: CASSLSGAVNQPQHF.

V usage is TRBV27 and J usage is TRBJ2-1, with 11 bases identical to TRBD1. The V segment lost 0 bases and the J segment 4 bases; nucleotides outside the gene matches: 2. The CDR3 extends over 16 amino acids. CDR1 and CDR2 (germline): MNHEY, SMNVEV (reference sequence). The CDR3, as DNA: TGTGCCAGCAGTTTATCCGGACAGGGGGCGTACAATGAGCAGTTCTTC. Its protein product is CASSLSGQGAYNEQFF.

This clone was seen a single time. V gene TRBV9 combines with J gene TRBJ1-2, with no clear D. Germline V gene sequence: CDR1 SGDLS, CDR2 YYNGEE. Deletions cut 4 bases from V and 2 bases from J, with 18 bases between. This CDR3 has 16 residues. The CDR3 DNA reads TGTGCCAGCAGCAAAGGACTGGGCAGGCCCAACTATGGCTACACCTTC. Translated: CASSKGLGRPNYGYTF.

The V gene is TRBV11-2, the J gene TRBJ2-7; the D gene is possibly TRBD1 (6 bases). Germline V CDR1 and CDR2: SGHAT, FQNNGV. V lost 5 bases and J lost 1, with 15 bases in between. The CDR3 loop spans 15 amino acids. The CDR3: CASSPRQVPSYEQYF. The CDR3 bases are TGTGCCAGCAGCCCACGACAGGTACCTTCCTACGAGCAGTACTTC. Combining the CDR3 with reference TRBV11-2 and TRBJ2-7 gives the whole variable domain EAGVAQSPRYKIIEKRQSVAFWCNPISGHATLYWYQQILGQGPKLLIQFQNNGVVDDSQLPKDRFSAERLKGVDSTLKIQPAKLEDSAVYLCASSPRQVPSYEQYFGPGTRLTVT.